The 2 T cell receptor beta chains presented below share a single source sample, sequenced in a study of blood T cell repertoires in COVID-19. The table came from immunoSEQ multiplex PCR; TCRdb's copy has only in-frame clones and leaves some out. The table lists 90,000 to 150,000 clones, over 65% of them singletons, with more than 0.65% in the top ten. Input material: peripheral blood. The receptor source for this set is a human donor with acute or convalescent COVID-19. The donor label of this sample is uncertain.

The chain joins TRBV7-8 to TRBJ2-2, with D possibly TRBD2 on 5 matching bases. V dropped 4 bases and J dropped 2 bases, with 17 bases sitting between them. CDR3 length: 17 residues. In germline, CDR1 is SGHVS, CDR2 FQNEAQ. Here the CDR3 DNA reads TGTGCCAGCAGCTCCAAGCGGACCCCGAGCAACACCGGGGAGCTGTTTTTT. Protein product: CASSSKRTPSNTGELFF. Full variable domain (outside the CDR3, taken from reference TRBV7-8 and TRBJ2-2): GAGVSQSPRYKVAKRGQDVALRCDPISGHVSLFWYQQALGQGPEFLTYFQNEAQLDKSGLPSDRFFAERPEGSVSTLKIQRTQQEDSAVYLCASSSKRTPSNTGELFFGEGSRLTVL.

The chain carries TRBV30 and TRBJ2-2; D ambiguous. The V end lost 1 base, the J end lost 1 base, and 4 bases lay between the germline ends. This CDR3 is 13 amino acids long. Germline CDR1 and CDR2: GTSNPN and SVGIG (reference sequence). CDR3 in DNA: TGTGCCTGGAGTGCAGGGAACACCGGGGAGCTGTTTTTT. Translated: CAWSAGNTGELFF.